What follows is one T cell receptor beta chain and its context. The CDR3 length is 16 residues. V lost 3 bases to trimming and J lost 4 bases, with 15 bases between them. Germline V gives CDR1 LGHDT, CDR2 YNNKEL (reference sequence). The data derive from a study of T cells in Graves' hyperthyroidism and ophthalmopathy. The investigators amplified TCR beta CDR3 regions from RNA transcripts. First-round RT-PCR with HTBI primers amplified the TCR CDR3 region. TCRdb re-called the multiplex PCR reads with MiXCR, one entry per CDR3 protein. Of approximately 330,000 distinct CDR3 sequences listed, over 15% are singletons.

The chain has TRBV3-1 and TRBJ2-2; D not resolved. What was sequenced was blood. The sequence came from a woman in her 50s with Graves' hyperthyroidism. CDR3 protein: CASSHRRLVSTGELFF. Here the CDR3 DNA reads TGTGCCAGCAGCCACCGGCGCTTAGTCAGCACCGGGGAGCTGTTTTTT.